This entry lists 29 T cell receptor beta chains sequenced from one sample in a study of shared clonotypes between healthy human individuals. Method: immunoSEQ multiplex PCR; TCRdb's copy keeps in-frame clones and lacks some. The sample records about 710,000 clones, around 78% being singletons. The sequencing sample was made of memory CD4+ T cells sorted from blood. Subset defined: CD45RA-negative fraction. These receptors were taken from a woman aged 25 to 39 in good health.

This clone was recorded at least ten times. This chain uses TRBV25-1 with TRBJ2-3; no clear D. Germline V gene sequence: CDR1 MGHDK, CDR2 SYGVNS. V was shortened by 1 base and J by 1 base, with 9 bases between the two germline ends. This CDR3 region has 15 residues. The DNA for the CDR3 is TGTGCCAGCAGTGAATCCAGTGGTGGCACAGATACGCAGTATTTT. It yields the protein CASSESSGGTDTQYF.

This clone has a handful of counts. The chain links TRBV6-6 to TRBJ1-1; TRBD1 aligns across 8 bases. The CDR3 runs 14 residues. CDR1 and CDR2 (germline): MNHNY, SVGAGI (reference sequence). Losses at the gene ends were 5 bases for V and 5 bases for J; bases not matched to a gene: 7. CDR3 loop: CASSLRQGSTEAFF. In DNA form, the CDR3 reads TGTGCCAGCAGTCTCCGACAGGGGAGTACTGAAGCTTTCTTT.

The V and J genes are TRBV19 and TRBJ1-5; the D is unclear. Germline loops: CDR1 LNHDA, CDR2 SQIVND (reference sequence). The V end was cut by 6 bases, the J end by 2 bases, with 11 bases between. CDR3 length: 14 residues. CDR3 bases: TGTGCCAGTAGCGGCCCACGAGGCAATCAGCCCCAGCATTTT. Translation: CASSGPRGNQPQHF.

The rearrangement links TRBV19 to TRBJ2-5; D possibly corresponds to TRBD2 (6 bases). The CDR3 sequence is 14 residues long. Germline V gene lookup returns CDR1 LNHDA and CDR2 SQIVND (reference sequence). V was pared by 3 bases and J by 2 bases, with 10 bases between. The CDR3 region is CASSMMAGQETQYF. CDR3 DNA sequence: TGTGCCAGTAGTATGATGGCGGGACAAGAGACCCAGTACTTC.

Written as DNA, the CDR3 is TGTGCCAGCAGTTTCCCAGGCCTTACAGATACGCAGTATTTT. As protein: CASSFPGLTDTQYF. The chain has TRBV28 and TRBJ2-3; D is undetermined. The length of the CDR3 is 14 residues. CDR1 and CDR2 (germline): MDHEN, SYDVKM. Trimming shortened V by 3 bases and J by 3 bases, and 10 bases separated the two germline ends.

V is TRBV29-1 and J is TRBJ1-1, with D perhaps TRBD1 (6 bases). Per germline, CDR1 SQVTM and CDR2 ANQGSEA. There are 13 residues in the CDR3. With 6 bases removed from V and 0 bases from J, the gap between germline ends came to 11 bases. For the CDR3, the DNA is TGCAGCGTCCAAACAGGGCTGAACACTGAAGCTTTCTTT. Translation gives CSVQTGLNTEAFF.

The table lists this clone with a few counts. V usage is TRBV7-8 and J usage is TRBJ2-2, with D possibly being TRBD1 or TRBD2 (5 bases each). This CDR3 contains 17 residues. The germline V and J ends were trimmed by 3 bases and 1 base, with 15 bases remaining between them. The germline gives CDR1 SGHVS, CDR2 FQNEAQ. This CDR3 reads CASSFSGFGVNTGELFF. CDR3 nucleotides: TGTGCCAGCAGCTTCTCAGGGTTCGGGGTGAACACCGGGGAGCTGTTTTTT.

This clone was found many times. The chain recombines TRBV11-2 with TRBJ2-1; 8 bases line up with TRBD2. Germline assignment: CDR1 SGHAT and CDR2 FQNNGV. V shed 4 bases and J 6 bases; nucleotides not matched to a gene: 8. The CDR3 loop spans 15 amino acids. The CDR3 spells CASSSGTSDSNEQFF. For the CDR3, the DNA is TGTGCCAGCAGCTCCGGGACTAGTGATAGCAATGAGCAGTTCTTC. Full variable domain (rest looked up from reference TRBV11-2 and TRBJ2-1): EAGVAQSPRYKIIEKRQSVAFWCNPISGHATLYWYQQILGQGPKLLIQFQNNGVVDDSQLPKDRFSAERLKGVDSTLKIQPAKLEDSAVYLCASSSGTSDSNEQFFGPGTRLTVL.

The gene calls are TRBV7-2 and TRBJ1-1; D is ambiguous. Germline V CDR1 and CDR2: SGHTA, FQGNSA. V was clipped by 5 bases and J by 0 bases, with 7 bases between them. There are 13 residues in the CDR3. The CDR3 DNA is TGTGCCAGCAGCCCTATTTTGAACACTGAAGCTTTCTTT. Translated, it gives CASSPILNTEAFF.

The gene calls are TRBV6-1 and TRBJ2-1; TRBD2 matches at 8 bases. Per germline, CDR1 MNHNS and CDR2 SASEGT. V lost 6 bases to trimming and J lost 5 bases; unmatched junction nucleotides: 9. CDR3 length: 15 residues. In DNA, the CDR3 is TGTGCCAGCAGAGCCGGGACTAGATTTCACAATGAGCAGTTCTTC. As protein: CASRAGTRFHNEQFF.

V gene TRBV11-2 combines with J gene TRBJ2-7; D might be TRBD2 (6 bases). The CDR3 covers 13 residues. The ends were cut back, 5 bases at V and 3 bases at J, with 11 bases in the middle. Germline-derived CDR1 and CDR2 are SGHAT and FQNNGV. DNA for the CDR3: TGTGCCAGCAGCGCTCTCGGGAGCTACGAGCAGTACTTC. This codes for CASSALGSYEQYF.

For the CDR3, the DNA is TGTGCCAGCAGTAGCGGTTCCTACGAGCAGTACTTC. This translates into CASSSGSYEQYF. This chain connects TRBV28 to TRBJ2-7, with D perhaps matching TRBD2 (5 bases). The CDR3 covers 12 residues. Between the trimmed V and J ends, which lost 5 bases and 1 base, there was a span of 6 bases. In germline, CDR1 is MDHEN, CDR2 SYDVKM.

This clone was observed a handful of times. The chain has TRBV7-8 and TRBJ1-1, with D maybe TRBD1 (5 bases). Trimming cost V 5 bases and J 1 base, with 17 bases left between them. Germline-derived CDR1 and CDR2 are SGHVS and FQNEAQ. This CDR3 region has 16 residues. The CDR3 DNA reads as TGTGCCAGCAGCCTAAACCAGGGACTGCAGAACACTGAAGCTTTCTTT. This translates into CASSLNQGLQNTEAFF.

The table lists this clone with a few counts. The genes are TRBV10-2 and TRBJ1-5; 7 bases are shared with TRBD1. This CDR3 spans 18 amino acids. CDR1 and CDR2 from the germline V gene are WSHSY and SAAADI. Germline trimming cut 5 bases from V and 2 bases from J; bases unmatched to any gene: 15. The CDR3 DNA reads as TGCGCCAGCAGTCCCCCTCGGACAGGCCCTTTCGGCAATCAGCCCCAGCATTTT. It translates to CASSPPRTGPFGNQPQHF.

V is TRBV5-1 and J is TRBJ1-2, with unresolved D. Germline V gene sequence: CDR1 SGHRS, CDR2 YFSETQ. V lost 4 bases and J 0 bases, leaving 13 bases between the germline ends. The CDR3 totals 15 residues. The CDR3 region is CASSPGLIPNYGYTF. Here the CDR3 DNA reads TGCGCCAGCAGCCCCGGGTTGATACCTAACTATGGCTACACCTTC.

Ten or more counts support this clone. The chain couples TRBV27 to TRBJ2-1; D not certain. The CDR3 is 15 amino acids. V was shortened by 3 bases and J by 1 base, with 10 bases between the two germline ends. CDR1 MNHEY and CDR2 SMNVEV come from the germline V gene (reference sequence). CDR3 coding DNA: TGTGCCAGCAGTTTTGCGGCCTCTTCCTACAATGAGCAGTTCTTC. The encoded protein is CASSFAASSYNEQFF.

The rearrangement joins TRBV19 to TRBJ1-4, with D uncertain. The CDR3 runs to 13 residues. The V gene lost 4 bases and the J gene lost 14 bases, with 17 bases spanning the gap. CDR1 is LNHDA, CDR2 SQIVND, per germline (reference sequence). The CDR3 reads CASSTIGLVDLFF. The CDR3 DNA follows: TGTGCCAGTAGTACCATTGGACTTGTAGACCTGTTTTTT.

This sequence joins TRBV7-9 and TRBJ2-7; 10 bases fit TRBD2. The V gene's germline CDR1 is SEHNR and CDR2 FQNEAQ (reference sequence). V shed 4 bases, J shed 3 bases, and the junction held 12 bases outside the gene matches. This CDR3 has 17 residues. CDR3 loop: CASSSYGGVAGGYEQYF. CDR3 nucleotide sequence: TGTGCCAGCAGCTCTTACGGTGGGGTAGCGGGAGGCTACGAGCAGTACTTC.

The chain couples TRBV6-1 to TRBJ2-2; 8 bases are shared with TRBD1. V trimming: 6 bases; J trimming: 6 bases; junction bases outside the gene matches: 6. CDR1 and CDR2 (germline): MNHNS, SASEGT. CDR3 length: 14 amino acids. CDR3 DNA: TGTGCCAGCAGCAAGGACAGGGTGGCCGGGGAGCTGTTTTTT. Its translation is CASSKDRVAGELFF.

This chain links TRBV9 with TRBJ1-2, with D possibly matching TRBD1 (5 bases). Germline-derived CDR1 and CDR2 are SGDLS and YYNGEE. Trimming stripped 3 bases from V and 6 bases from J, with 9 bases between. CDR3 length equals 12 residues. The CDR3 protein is CASSGRENGYTF. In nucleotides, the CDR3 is TGTGCCAGCAGCGGCAGGGAAAATGGCTACACCTTC. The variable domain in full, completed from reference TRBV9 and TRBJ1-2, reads DSGVTQTPKHLITATGQRVTLRCSPRSGDLSVYWYQQSLDQGLQFLIQYYNGEERAKGNILERFSAQQFPDLHSELNLSSLELGDSALYFCASSGRENGYTFGSGTRLTVV.

CDR3 DNA: TGTGCCAGCAGTTTTGGTAGCGCTGGCTACACCTTC. Its protein is CASSFGSAGYTF. The chain couples TRBV28 to TRBJ1-2; D unclear. Germline V gene sequence: CDR1 MDHEN, CDR2 SYDVKM. The ends were cut back, 3 bases at V and 7 bases at J, with 9 bases in the middle. The CDR3 is 12 residues long.

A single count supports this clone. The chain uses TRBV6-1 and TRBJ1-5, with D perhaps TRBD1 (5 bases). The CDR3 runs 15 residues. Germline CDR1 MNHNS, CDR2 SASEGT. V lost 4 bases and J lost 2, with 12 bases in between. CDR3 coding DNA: TGTGCCAGCAGTGGTCCAGGAGGGGGCAATCAGCCCCAGCATTTT. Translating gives CASSGPGGGNQPQHF.

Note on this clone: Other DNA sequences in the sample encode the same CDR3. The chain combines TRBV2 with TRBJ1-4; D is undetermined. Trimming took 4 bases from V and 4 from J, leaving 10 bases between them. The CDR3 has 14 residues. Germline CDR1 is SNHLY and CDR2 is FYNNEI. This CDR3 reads CASSVVGYNEKLFF. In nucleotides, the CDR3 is TGTGCCAGCAGTGTGGTGGGATATAATGAAAAACTGTTTTTT.

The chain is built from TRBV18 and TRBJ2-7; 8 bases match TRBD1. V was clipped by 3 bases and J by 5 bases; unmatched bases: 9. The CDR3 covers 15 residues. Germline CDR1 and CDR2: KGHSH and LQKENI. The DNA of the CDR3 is TGTGCCAGCTCACCCTACGGACAGGGTGCCCACGAGCAGTACTTC. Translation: CASSPYGQGAHEQYF.

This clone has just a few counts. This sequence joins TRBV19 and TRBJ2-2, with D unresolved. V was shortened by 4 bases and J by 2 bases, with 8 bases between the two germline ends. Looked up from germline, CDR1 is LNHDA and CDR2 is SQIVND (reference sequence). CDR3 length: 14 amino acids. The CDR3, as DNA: TGTGCCAGTAGTAGGGTTAGCAACACCGGGGAGCTGTTTTTT. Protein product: CASSRVSNTGELFF.

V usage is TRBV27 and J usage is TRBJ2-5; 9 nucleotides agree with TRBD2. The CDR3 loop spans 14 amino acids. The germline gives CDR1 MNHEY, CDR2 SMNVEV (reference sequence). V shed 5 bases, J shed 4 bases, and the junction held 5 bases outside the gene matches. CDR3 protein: CASSGGRARETQYF. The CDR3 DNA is TGTGCCAGCAGTGGCGGGAGGGCCCGAGAGACCCAGTACTTC.

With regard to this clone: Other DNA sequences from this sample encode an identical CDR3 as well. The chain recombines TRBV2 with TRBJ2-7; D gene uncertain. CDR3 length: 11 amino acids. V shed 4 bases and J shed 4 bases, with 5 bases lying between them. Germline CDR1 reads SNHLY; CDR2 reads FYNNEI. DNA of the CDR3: TGTGCCAGCAGTGCTGGTTACGAGCAGTACTTC. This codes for CASSAGYEQYF.

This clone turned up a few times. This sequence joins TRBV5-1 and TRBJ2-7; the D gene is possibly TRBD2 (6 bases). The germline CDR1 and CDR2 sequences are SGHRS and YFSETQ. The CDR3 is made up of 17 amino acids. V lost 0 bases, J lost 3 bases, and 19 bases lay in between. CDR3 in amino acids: CASSLGGGTSGLYEQYF. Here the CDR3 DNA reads TGCGCCAGCAGCTTGGGCGGCGGGACCTCCGGCCTCTACGAGCAGTACTTC.

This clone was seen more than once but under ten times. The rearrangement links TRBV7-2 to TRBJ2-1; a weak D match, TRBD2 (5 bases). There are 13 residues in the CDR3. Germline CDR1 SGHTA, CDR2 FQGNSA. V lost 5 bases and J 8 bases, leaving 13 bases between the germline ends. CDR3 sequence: CASSLVRRDEQFF. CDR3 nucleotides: TGTGCCAGCAGCCTCGTTCGGCGGGATGAGCAGTTCTTC.